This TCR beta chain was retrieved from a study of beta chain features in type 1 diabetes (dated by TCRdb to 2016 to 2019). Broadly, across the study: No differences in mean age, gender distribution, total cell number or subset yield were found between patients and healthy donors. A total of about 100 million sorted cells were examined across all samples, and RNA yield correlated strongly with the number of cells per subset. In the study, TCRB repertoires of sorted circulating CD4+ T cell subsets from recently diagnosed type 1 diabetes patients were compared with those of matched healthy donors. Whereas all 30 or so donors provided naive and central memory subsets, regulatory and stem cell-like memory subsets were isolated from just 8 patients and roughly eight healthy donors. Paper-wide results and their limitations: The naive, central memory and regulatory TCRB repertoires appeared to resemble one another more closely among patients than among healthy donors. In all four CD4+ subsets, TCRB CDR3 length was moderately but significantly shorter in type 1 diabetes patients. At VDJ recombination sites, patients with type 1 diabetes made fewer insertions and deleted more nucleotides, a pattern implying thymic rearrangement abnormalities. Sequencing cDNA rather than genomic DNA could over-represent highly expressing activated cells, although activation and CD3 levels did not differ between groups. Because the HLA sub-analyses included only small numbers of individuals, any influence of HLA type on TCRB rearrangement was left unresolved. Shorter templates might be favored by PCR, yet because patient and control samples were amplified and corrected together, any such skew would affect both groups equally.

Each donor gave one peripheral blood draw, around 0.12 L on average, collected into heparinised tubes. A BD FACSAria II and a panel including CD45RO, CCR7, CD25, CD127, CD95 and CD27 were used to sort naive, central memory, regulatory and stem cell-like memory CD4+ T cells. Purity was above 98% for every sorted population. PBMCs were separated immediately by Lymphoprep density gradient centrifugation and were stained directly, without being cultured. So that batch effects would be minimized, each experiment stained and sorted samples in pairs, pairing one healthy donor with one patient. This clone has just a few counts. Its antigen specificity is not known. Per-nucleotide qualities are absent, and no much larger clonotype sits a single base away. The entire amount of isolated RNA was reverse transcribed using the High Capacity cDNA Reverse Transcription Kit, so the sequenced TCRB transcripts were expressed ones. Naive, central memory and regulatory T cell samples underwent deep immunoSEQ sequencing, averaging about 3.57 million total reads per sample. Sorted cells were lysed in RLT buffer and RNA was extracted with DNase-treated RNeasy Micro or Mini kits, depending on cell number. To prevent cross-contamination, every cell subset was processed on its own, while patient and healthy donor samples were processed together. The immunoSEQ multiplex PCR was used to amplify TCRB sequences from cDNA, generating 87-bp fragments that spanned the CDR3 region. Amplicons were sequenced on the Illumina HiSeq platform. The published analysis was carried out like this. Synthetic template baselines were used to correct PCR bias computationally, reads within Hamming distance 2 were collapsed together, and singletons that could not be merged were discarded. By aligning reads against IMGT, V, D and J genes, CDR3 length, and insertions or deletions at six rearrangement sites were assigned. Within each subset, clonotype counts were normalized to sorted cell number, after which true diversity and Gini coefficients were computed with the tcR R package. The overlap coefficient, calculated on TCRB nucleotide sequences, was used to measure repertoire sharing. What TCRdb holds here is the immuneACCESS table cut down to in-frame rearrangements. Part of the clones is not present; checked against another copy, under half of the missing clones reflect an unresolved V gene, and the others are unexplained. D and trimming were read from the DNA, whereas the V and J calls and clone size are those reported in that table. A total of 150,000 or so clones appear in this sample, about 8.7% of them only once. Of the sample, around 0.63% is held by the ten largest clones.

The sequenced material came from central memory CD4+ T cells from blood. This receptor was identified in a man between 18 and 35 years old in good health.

This receptor has the CDR3 CSVVGQGWETQYF. The sequence in DNA is TGCAGCGTTGTAGGACAGGGGTGGGAGACCCAGTACTTC. The rearrangement joined TRBV29-1 to TRBJ2-5; TRBD1 agrees with 9 junctional bases. The germline V gene provides CDR1 SQVTM and CDR2 ANQGSEA. The CDR3 contains 13 residues, cysteine and phenylalanine counted. The entry retains the CDR3 DNA only, 39 bases that are in frame from base 1. The junction shows trimming of 4 bases on V and 5 bases on J, and the gene matches do not reach 5 bases of it.